These T cell receptor beta chains were read from a single sample in a study of blood T cell repertoires in COVID-19. The protocol was immunoSEQ multiplex PCR, while the TCRdb copy is restricted to in-frame clones and leaves out a portion. Altogether roughly 150,000 clones are present, under 90% being singletons, with the ten largest covering approximately 18%. Sequencing was done on a sample of peripheral blood. Receptors were obtained from an elderly woman with acute or convalescent COVID-19. CDR3s include the opening cysteine and the closing phenylalanine or tryptophan.

V | CDR3
TRBV6-5 | CASSSTSGATDTQYF
TRBV7-9 | CASREGSYEQYF
TRBV6-6 | CASRGFVGDNQPQHF
TRBV19 | CASSPGTVRSPLHF
TRBV6-5 | CASTPGYGEQFF
TRBV6-5 | CASSYRGPPKGNEQFF
TRBV2 | CASSEAGGTEAFF
TRBV4-1 | CASSPRVTATNEKLFF
TRBV6-5 | CASRPGQGPYGYTF
TRBV3-1/TRBV3-2 | CASSLSSGRIEQFF
TRBV30 | CAWGRAPNQPQHF
TRBV15 | CATSRDQSRTSPLHF
TRBV28 | CASSIRGSIGELFF
TRBV11-2 | CASSAWTGSNQPQHF
TRBV4-2 | CASSLGTSGLNNEQFF
TRBV2 | CASTGGQGAWANVLTF
TRBV5-1 | CASNQAGEGTGELFF
TRBV30 | CAWSEGGNQPQHF
TRBV4-1 | CASSQRTSGRSDTQYF
TRBV5-1 | CASSLWGLAGVFRETQYF
TRBV2 | CASSAGTGANYGYTF
TRBV5-1 | CASSRSGSPYNEQFF
TRBV2 | CASSRDTYNEQFF
TRBV9 | CASSVGLGRTEAFF
TRBV5-1 | CASSLGQENNEQFF
TRBV5-4 | CASSPTGTGFNYGYTF
TRBV29-1 | CSVEDRVSYEQYF
TRBV6-5 | CASSYSRYRGYTF
TRBV19 | CASSVTRGKLFF
TRBV5-1 | CASSPPTSGRHEQYF
TRBV13 | CASSSYPDTILNEQYF
TRBV30 | CAWKKSLDQPQHF
TRBV24-1 | CATSEHRGLDNEQFF
TRBV10-3 | CAISEPPQGNTEAFF
TRBV7-9 | CASTRDSLYGYTF
TRBV30 | CAWRGGSGVGEQYF
TRBV5-4 | CASSLWAGNEQFF
TRBV23-1 | CASSQHSGVSYEQYF
TRBV29-1 | CSVQWGQVAEAFF
TRBV29-1 | CSVSTNSGQPQHF
TRBV7-3 | CASSLQDRGDTQYF
TRBV7-2 | CASSRDRGGKAFF
TRBV6-5 | CASSYSTTGGAYGYTF
TRBV29-1 | CSVEDQVRGGTDTQYF
TRBV28 | CASSLGGLGDTEAFF
TRBV27 | CASSFGGSPYEQYF